The next 3 T cell receptor beta chains were all read from a single sample in a study of T cells in Graves' hyperthyroidism and ophthalmopathy. Researchers took RNA transcripts and amplified the TCR beta CDR3 regions from them. RT-PCR in the first round (using the HTBI primer set) targeted the TCR CDR3. Using its own MiXCR run on the multiplex PCR reads, TCRdb lists one record per CDR3 protein. The sample gives hundreds of thousands of distinct CDR3 sequences, roughly 14% of which show up once; approximately 13% is in the top ten. The sample consisted of blood. These receptor sequences come from a man between 18 and 29 years old with Graves' ophthalmopathy.

This clonotype was observed many times. The chain combines TRBV3-1 with TRBJ2-1, with 10 bases that match TRBD2. The CDR3 consists of 13 residues. With V trimmed by 2 bases and J by 12 bases, 4 bases remained unmatched. Germline V lookup: CDR1 LGHDT, CDR2 YNNKEL (reference sequence). The DNA for the CDR3 is TGTGCCAGCAGCCAAATGACTAGCGGGCCGCAGTTCTTC. This gives the protein CASSQMTSGPQFF.

In this sample, this clonotype turned up many times. This sequence joins TRBV27 and TRBJ2-7; 7 bases fit TRBD2. The length of the CDR3 is 12 residues. In germline, CDR1 is MNHEY, CDR2 SMNVEV (reference sequence). Losses at the gene ends were 3 bases for V and 6 bases for J; bases not matched to a gene: 2. For the CDR3, the DNA is TGTGCCAGCAGTTTGGGAGGGGTCGAGCAGTACTTC. Translated: CASSLGGVEQYF.

There are many counts of this clonotype. The CDR3 region has the DNA TGTGCCAGCAGCATGGGACGGAATGAAAAACTGTTTTTT. It translates to CASSMGRNEKLFF. V and J are TRBV27 and TRBJ1-4; D may be TRBD1 (5 bases). Per germline, CDR1 MNHEY and CDR2 SMNVEV (reference sequence). V was cut by 6 bases and J by 5 bases, with 10 bases left in between. This CDR3 contains 13 residues.